Below, 6 T cell receptor beta chains from the same sample are listed, as sequenced in a study of blood T cell repertoires in COVID-19. TCRdb's table, derived via immunoSEQ multiplex PCR, lists solely in-frame clones and lacks some. The table includes 200,000 to 250,000 clones, around 90% detected once. The specimen was peripheral blood. These receptors originate from a man in his sixties with acute or convalescent COVID-19.

The rearrangement joins TRBV3-1 (or the pseudogene TRBV3-2) to TRBJ2-1, with 11 bases matching TRBD2. Germline CDR1 LGHDT, CDR2 YNNKEL (reference sequence). The J segment lost 7 bases and the V segment lost 4 bases, leaving 6 bases of the junction unmatched. The CDR3 consists of 15 residues. The CDR3 sequence is CASSRGLAVFNEQFF. The CDR3, as DNA: TGTGCCAGCAGCCGGGGACTAGCGGTTTTTAATGAGCAGTTCTTC.

The chain is built from TRBV19 and TRBJ2-5, with D unclear. This CDR3 has 13 amino acids. The germline V gene encodes CDR1 LNHDA and CDR2 SQIVND (reference sequence). Trimming pared 0 bases from V and 2 bases from J, leaving 4 bases between. The CDR3 loop is CASSIDGQETQYF. The CDR3 bases are TGTGCCAGTAGTATAGACGGGCAAGAGACCCAGTACTTC.

The rearrangement uses TRBV7-2 and TRBJ1-2; TRBD1 matches 8 bases. Germline loops: CDR1 SGHTA, CDR2 FQGNSA. Trimming cost V 3 bases and J 3 bases; bases outside gene matches: 15. CDR3 length: 18 residues. The CDR3 DNA reads as TGTGCCAGCAGCTTCCCGGCGGGCAGGGGGCGCATCGACTATGGCTACACCTTC. Protein product: CASSFPAGRGRIDYGYTF.

The genes are TRBV5-6 and TRBJ1-3, with TRBD1 matching 9 bases. J lost 1 base, V lost 4 bases, and 9 bases had no gene match. CDR3 length equals 17 residues. Germline V gene data show CDR1 as SGHDT and CDR2 as YYEEEE. The CDR3 sequence: CASSLKRDRVSGNTIYF. In nucleotides, the CDR3 is TGTGCCAGCAGCCTGAAACGGGACAGGGTTTCTGGAAACACCATATATTTT.

This clone was seen only once. The chain combines TRBV7-9 with TRBJ2-3; 8 bases are shared with TRBD1. CDR3 length equals 15 residues. The junction had 11 bases not matched to a gene; V was cut back by 8 bases and J by 4 bases. The germline CDR1 and CDR2 sequences are SEHNR and FQNEAQ (reference sequence). CDR3 in amino acids: CASLGAGGFADTQYF. In nucleotides, the CDR3 is TGTGCCAGCTTAGGTGCAGGGGGCTTTGCAGATACGCAGTATTTT.

This clone has just a few counts. CDR3 protein: CASSPGIGQGRSTDTQYF. The CDR3 nucleotides are TGTGCCAGCAGCCCGGGAATCGGACAGGGGCGCTCCACAGATACGCAGTATTTT. The chain combines TRBV7-2 with TRBJ2-3, with TRBD1 matching over 9 bases. V lost 5 bases, J lost 2 bases, and 14 bases stayed unmatched. The CDR3 spans 18 residues. Germline V lookup: CDR1 SGHTA, CDR2 FQGNSA. The full variable domain, completed using reference TRBV7-2 and TRBJ2-3, is GAGVSQSPSNKVTEKGKDVELRCDPISGHTALYWYRQSLGQGLEFLIYFQGNSAPDKSGLPSDRFSAERTGGSVSTLTIQRTQQEDSAVYLCASSPGIGQGRSTDTQYFGPGTRLTVL.